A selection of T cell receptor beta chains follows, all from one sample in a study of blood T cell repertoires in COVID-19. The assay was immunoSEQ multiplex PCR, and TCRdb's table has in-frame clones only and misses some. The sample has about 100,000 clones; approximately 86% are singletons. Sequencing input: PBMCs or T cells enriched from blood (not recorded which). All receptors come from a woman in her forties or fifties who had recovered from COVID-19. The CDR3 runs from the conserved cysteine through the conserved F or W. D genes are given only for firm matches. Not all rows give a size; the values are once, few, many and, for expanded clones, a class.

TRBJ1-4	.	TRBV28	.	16	TGTGCCAGCAGTTTATTGCGAGGGAGAGGTAATGAAAAACTGTTTTTT	CASSLLRGRGNEKLFF
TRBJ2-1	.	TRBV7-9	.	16	TGTGCCAGCAGCTTAGGAGGGTCTTTCGAGGACAATGAGCAGTTCTTC	CASSLGGSFEDNEQFF
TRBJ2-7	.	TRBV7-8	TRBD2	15	TGTGCCAGCAGCTTAGCTAGCGGGAGCTTCAGCGAGCAGTACTTC	CASSLASGSFSEQYF
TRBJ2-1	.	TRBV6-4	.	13	TGTGCCAGCAGCACGGGTAGGAACAATGAGCAGTTCTTC	CASSTGRNNEQFF
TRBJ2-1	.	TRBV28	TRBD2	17	TGTGCCAGCAGTTCGAGCCTAGCGGGAGGTTTAAGGAATGAGCAGTTCTTC	CASSSSLAGGLRNEQFF
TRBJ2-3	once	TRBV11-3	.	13	TGTGCCAGCAGCCTACAGGGCACAAATACGCAGTATTTT	CASSLQGTNTQYF
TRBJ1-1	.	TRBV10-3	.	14	TGTGCCATCAGTGAGTCCGGTCTTTGGTCTGAAGCTTTCTTT	CAISESGLWSEAFF
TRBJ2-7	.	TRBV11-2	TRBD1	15	TGTGCCAGCAGGCGTCCCGGGACAGGGACCTACGAGCAGTACTTC	CASRRPGTGTYEQYF
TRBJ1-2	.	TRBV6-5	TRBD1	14	TGTGCCAGCAGTTACGTAGGGGGCCTATATGGCTACACCTTC	CASSYVGGLYGYTF
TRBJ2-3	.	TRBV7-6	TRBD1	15	TGTGCCAGCAGCCTCAAACGGACAGGGTTAGATACGCAGTATTTT	CASSLKRTGLDTQYF
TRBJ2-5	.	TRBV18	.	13	TGTGCCAGCTCACCGCAATTAGAAGAGACCCAGTACTTC	CASSPQLEETQYF
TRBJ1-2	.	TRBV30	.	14	TGTGCCTGGACTCGAGGGGGGGCTAACTATGGCTACACCTTC	CAWTRGGANYGYTF
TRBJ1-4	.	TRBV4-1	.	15	TGCGCCAGCAGCCAAGTCTTATCAACTAATGAAAAACTGTTTTTT	CASSQVLSTNEKLFF
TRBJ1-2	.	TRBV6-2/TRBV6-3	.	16	TGTGCCAGCAGTTACAGCGGGGGGATTCGGTCTTATGGCTACACCTTC	CASSYSGGIRSYGYTF
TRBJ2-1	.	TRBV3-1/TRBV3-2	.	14	TGTGCCAGCAGCCAAGATGGCAGGCGGGATGAGCAGTTCTTC	CASSQDGRRDEQFF
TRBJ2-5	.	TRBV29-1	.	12	TGCAGCGTTGAGGGCAGGCGTGGGACCCAGTACTTC	CSVEGRRGTQYF
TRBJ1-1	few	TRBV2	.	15	TGTGCCAGTCGCGAATCGGAACAGATAAACACTGAAGCTTTCTTT	CASRESEQINTEAFF
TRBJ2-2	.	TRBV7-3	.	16	TGTGCCAGCAGCTTAAACTCAGCGGGCAACACCGGGGAGCTGTTTTTT	CASSLNSAGNTGELFF
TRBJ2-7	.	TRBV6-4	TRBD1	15	TGTGCCAGCAGTGACGGGGAAGGGGGCAGTTACGAGCAGTACTTC	CASSDGEGGSYEQYF
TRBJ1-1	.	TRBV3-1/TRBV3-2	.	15	TGTGCCAGCAGCCAATCCCGGGGTGGGAACACTGAAGCTTTCTTT	CASSQSRGGNTEAFF
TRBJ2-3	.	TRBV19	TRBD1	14	TGTGCCAGTATGCAGGGGGTCCACACAGATACGCAGTATTTT	CASMQGVHTDTQYF
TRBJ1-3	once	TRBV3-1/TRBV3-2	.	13	TGTGCCAGCAGCCAAGGCGAAAGTAACACCATATATTTT	CASSQGESNTIYF
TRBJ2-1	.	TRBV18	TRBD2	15	TGTGCCAGCTCACCACTTCTAGCGGGAGGTGTTGAGCAGTTCTTC	CASSPLLAGGVEQFF
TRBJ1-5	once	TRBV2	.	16	TGTGCCAGCAGCCACCCAGGGGAGGGGAGCAATCAGCCCCAGCATTTT	CASSHPGEGSNQPQHF
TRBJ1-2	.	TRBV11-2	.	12	TGTGCCAGCAGCTTAGCGGAGGTCGGCTACACCTTC	CASSLAEVGYTF
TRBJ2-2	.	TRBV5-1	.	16	TGCGCCAGCAGTCCTGACCCAACCAAAAGCGCCGGGGAGCTGTTTTTT	CASSPDPTKSAGELFF
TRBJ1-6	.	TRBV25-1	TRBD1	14	TGTGCCAGCAGTTTGGGACAGCGGCATTCACCCCTCCACTTT	CASSLGQRHSPLHF
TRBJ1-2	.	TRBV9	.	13	TGTGCCAGCAGCATTGGGGCCCCGGCGGGCTACACCTTC	CASSIGAPAGYTF
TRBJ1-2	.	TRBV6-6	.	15	TGTGCCAGCAGTTACTCGGGGGCCCCTAACTATGGCTACACCTTC	CASSYSGAPNYGYTF
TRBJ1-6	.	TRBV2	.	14	TGTGCCAGCAGTGATCTCAGGAAAAATTCACCCCTCCACTTT	CASSDLRKNSPLHF
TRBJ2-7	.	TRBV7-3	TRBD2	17	TGTGCCAGCAGCCCCTCTGGCGGACTAGCGGGAGTATACGAGCAGTACTTC	CASSPSGGLAGVYEQYF
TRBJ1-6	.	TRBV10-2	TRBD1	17	TGCGCCAGCAGGGCCGGGACAGGGGGCTCCTATAATTCACCCCTCCACTTT	CASRAGTGGSYNSPLHF
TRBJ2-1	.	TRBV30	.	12	TGTGCCTGGAGGCGGACTTACAATGAGCAGTTCTTC	CAWRRTYNEQFF
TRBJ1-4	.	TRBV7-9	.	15	TGTGCCAGCAGCTTAGGTCTTTATATTGATGAAAAACTGTTTTTT	CASSLGLYIDEKLFF
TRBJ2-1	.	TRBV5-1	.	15	TGCGCCAGCAGCTTGGGAGGGATCACCTACAATGAGCAGTTCTTC	CASSLGGITYNEQFF
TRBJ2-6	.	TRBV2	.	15	TGTGCCAGCAGTGTAAATCTCTCTGGGGCCAACGTCCTGACTTTC	CASSVNLSGANVLTF
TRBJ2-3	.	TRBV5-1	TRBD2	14	TGCGCCAGCAGCCCGGGGGGGCTCACAGATACGCAGTATTTT	CASSPGGLTDTQYF
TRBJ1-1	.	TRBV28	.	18	TGTGCCAGCAGTTTATTCCCTCCAGGGACATCGGTGAACACTGAAGCTTTCTTT	CASSLFPPGTSVNTEAFF
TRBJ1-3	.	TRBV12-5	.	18	TGTGCTAGTGGTTTATCGGCAGGGCACACAAGCTCTGGAAACACCATATATTTT	CASGLSAGHTSSGNTIYF
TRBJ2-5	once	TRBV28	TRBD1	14	TGTGCCAGCAGAACCACAGGGGGCGGGGAGACCCAGTACTTC	CASRTTGGGETQYF
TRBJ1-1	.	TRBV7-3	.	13	TGTGCCAGCAGATACACAGCAAACACTGAAGCTTTCTTT	CASRYTANTEAFF